The next 17 T cell receptor beta chains were all read from a single sample in a study of blood T cell repertoires in COVID-19. The table came from immunoSEQ multiplex PCR; TCRdb's copy has only in-frame clones and leaves some out. This sample has a few hundred thousand clones, with approximately 80% found just once. The sequenced material came from PBMCs or T cells enriched from blood (not recorded which). Receptor source: a woman in her forties with acute COVID-19.

The V call is TRBV5-4, the J call TRBJ1-1, with TRBD1 identical over 8 bases. The germline gives CDR1 SGHNT, CDR2 YYREEE (reference sequence). Trimming cost V 4 bases and J 7 bases; bases outside gene matches: 6. This CDR3 comprises 13 residues. DNA of the CDR3: TGTGCCAGCAGCAAGGACAGGGACCATGAAGCTTTCTTT. Translation gives CASSKDRDHEAFF.

Concerning this clone itself: One end of the junction fails to match germline, which may point to a read error. The chain carries TRBV7-7 and TRBJ1-1; unclear D gene. The length of the CDR3 is 13 residues. Germline CDR1 SSHAT, CDR2 FNYEAQ (reference sequence). The CDR3 spells CASSFNRDTEAFF. CDR3 sequence (DNA): TGTGCTAGCAGCTTTAACCGGGACACTGAAGCTTTCTTT.

This clone was counted a few times. The V gene is TRBV27, the J gene TRBJ1-2; 9 nucleotides agree with TRBD1. The germline CDR1 and CDR2 sequences are MNHEY and SMNVEV (reference sequence). Trimming removed 3 bases from V and 4 bases from J; junction bases left unmatched: 6. This CDR3 is 15 amino acids long. The CDR3 DNA is TGTGCCAGCAGTTTCAAACAGGGGGCGAGCTATGGCTACACCTTC. This sequence encodes CASSFKQGASYGYTF.

This chain uses TRBV5-6 with TRBJ2-3; TRBD2 matches at 13 bases. CDR1 and CDR2 from the germline V gene are SGHDT and YYEEEE. J lost 5 bases, V lost 4 bases, and 4 bases had no gene match. This CDR3 has 15 amino acids. CDR3 DNA: TGTGCCAGCAGCCCGGGACTAGCGGGAAAAGATACGCAGTATTTT. It translates to CASSPGLAGKDTQYF.

The chain has TRBV9 and TRBJ1-4; the match to TRBD1 covers 9 bases. The CDR3 contains 16 residues. CDR1 is SGDLS and CDR2 is YYNGEE in the germline V gene. V was pared by 4 bases and J by 5 bases, with 9 bases of the junction left unmatched. CDR3: CASSPYSGTGNEKLFF. The DNA for the CDR3 is TGTGCCAGCAGCCCATACTCCGGGACAGGGAATGAAAAACTGTTTTTT.

This sequence joins TRBV7-2 and TRBJ2-1, with 7 bases identical to TRBD2. Germline lookup yields CDR1 SGHTA and CDR2 FQGNSA. J lost 1 base, V lost 5 bases, and 5 bases had no gene match. CDR3 length equals 15 residues. Here the CDR3 DNA reads TGTGCCAGCAGCCCCGGGACTAATTCCTACAATGAGCAGTTCTTC. Encoded protein: CASSPGTNSYNEQFF.

The chain is built from TRBV28 and TRBJ2-7, with D perhaps matching TRBD1 (5 bases). V was clipped by 4 bases and J by 1 base, with 23 bases between them. Germline-derived CDR1 and CDR2 are MDHEN and SYDVKM. The CDR3 totals 18 residues. The DNA of the CDR3 is TGTGCCAGCAGTTCCCAAACCGGACAAGGCCGTCTTTCCTACGAGCAGTACTTC. This translates into CASSSQTGQGRLSYEQYF.

The CDR3 sequence: CASSPLPGGRSGTEAFF. The CDR3 DNA reads as TGCGCCAGCAGCCCCCTCCCAGGGGGCAGGTCGGGGACTGAAGCTTTCTTT. The V call is TRBV5-1, the J call TRBJ1-1, with 8 nucleotides matching TRBD1. With V trimmed by 4 bases and J by 5 bases, 16 bases remained unmatched. CDR3 length: 17 amino acids. The V gene's germline CDR1 is SGHRS and CDR2 YFSETQ.

This clone was observed a single time. The chain has TRBV2 and TRBJ2-1, with 11 bases identical to TRBD2. Germline assignment: CDR1 SNHLY and CDR2 FYNNEI. V was pared by 7 bases and J by 7 bases, with 3 bases of the junction left unmatched. The CDR3 totals 13 residues. The CDR3 reads CASTSGRNNEQFF. As DNA, the CDR3 is TGTGCCAGCACTAGCGGGAGGAATAATGAGCAGTTCTTC.

This rearrangement joins TRBV19 to TRBJ2-3; D gene uncertain. Germline assignment: CDR1 LNHDA and CDR2 SQIVND (reference sequence). V shed 1 base and J shed 4 bases, with 9 bases lying between them. The CDR3 length is 14 residues. The CDR3 spells CASSIGHESDTQYF. The CDR3 DNA reads as TGTGCCAGTAGTATAGGTCACGAGTCAGATACGCAGTATTTT. Together with reference TRBV19 and TRBJ2-3, the CDR3 gives the full variable domain: DGGITQSPKYLFRKEGQNVTLSCEQNLNHDAMYWYRQDPGQGLRLIYYSQIVNDFQKGDIAEGYSVSREKKESFPLTVTSAQKNPTAFYLCASSIGHESDTQYFGPGTRLTVL.

V usage is TRBV6-5 and J usage is TRBJ1-1, with TRBD1 matching 7 bases. The CDR3 consists of 13 residues. The germline V gene has CDR1 MNHEY and CDR2 SVGAGI. V was clipped by 6 bases and J by 6 bases; unmatched bases: 7. The CDR3 here is CASSKQGTPEAFF. CDR3 coding DNA: TGTGCCAGCAGCAAACAGGGGACCCCTGAAGCTTTCTTT.

The J gene is TRBJ1-1, the V gene TRBV3-1 (or the pseudogene TRBV3-2), with 7 bases aligning to TRBD1. J was trimmed by 5 bases and V by 3 bases; bases with no gene match: 9. Germline V CDR1 and CDR2: LGHDT, YNNKEL (reference sequence). The CDR3 runs to 15 residues. The CDR3 sequence: CASSQGPQGVTEAFF. The CDR3 DNA reads TGTGCCAGCAGCCAGGGACCCCAGGGGGTGACTGAAGCTTTCTTT.

The chain is built from TRBV19 and TRBJ1-6; D is ambiguous. The germline CDR1 and CDR2 sequences are LNHDA and SQIVND (reference sequence). This CDR3 spans 14 amino acids. V lost 4 bases and J 8 bases, leaving 12 bases between the germline ends. The CDR3 coding sequence is TGTGCCAGTAGTAATACGGGTTGGGATTCACCCCTCCACTTT. This translates into CASSNTGWDSPLHF.

V gene TRBV21-1 combines with J gene TRBJ1-2. TRBV21-1 is a pseudogene locus. The CDR3 consists of 19 residues. Here the CDR3 reads CASSKVVVEPNPSNYGYTF. The CDR3 bases are TGTGCCAGCAGCAAAGTGGTGGTAGAACCTAACCCAAGTAACTATGGCTACACCTTC.

The V gene is TRBV5-6, the J gene TRBJ1-4, with D possibly TRBD1 on 5 matching bases. The CDR3 is 14 amino acids. V lost 0 bases and J 11 bases, leaving 14 bases between the germline ends. Germline assignment: CDR1 SGHDT and CDR2 YYEEEE. This CDR3 is CASSLVAGGGKLFF. The CDR3 region has the DNA TGTGCCAGCAGCTTGGTGGCAGGCGGGGGGAAACTGTTTTTT.

The chain has TRBV29-1 and TRBJ2-7; 7 bases align to TRBD1. With V trimmed by 4 bases and J by 5 bases, 8 bases remained unmatched. CDR1 SQVTM and CDR2 ANQGSEA come from the germline V gene. CDR3 length: 13 residues. CDR3 bases: TGCAGCGTTGTTGTGCTACAGGGGAACGAGCAGTACTTC. This encodes CSVVVLQGNEQYF.

The genes are TRBV6-1 and TRBJ2-5; 9 nucleotides align to TRBD2. Germline values: CDR1 MNHNS, CDR2 SASEGT. This CDR3 has 19 amino acids. Unmatched junction bases numbered 15, after V lost 0 bases and J lost 4 bases. The DNA for the CDR3 is TGTGCCAGCAGTGAAGCGCTTCTATTGCGCCGCGGGGGGGCAGAGACCCAGTACTTC. Amino acid sequence: CASSEALLLRRGGAETQYF.